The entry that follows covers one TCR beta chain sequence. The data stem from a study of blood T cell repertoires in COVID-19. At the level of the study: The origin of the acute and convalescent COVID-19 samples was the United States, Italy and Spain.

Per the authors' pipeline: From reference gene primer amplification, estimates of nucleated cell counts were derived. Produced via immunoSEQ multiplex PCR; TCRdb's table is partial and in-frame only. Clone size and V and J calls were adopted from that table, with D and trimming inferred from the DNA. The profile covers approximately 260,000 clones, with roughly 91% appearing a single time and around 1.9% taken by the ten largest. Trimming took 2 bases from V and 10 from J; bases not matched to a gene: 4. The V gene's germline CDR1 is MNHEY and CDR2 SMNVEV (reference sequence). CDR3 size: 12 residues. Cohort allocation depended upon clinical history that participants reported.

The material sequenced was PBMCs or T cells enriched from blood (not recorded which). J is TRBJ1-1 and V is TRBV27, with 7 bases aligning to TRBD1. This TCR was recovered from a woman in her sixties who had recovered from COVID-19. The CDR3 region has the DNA TGTGCCAGCAGTTTACCCGGGACAGCAGCTTTCTTT. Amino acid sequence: CASSLPGTAAFF.